The 21 T cell receptor beta chains below come from one sample, sequenced in a study of blood T cell repertoires in COVID-19. Profiling relied on immunoSEQ multiplex PCR, and the TCRdb table lists in-frame clones only, not all of them. Of approximately 38,000 clones in the sample, 87% were seen once. The sequencing input was peripheral blood. Source of these receptors: a human donor in a cohort sampled during active COVID-19.

The chain couples TRBV4-1 to TRBJ2-7; TRBD1 matches at 9 bases. There are 14 residues in the CDR3. Germline loops: CDR1 MGHRA, CDR2 YSYEKL. V was pared by 1 base and J by 6 bases, with 4 bases of the junction left unmatched. Here the CDR3 DNA reads TGCGCCAGCAGCCAAGCGACAGGGGGTGGCGAGCAGTACTTC. Translated, it gives CASSQATGGGEQYF.

CDR3 in amino acids: CASSLGVTRLAYNEQFF. The CDR3 bases are TGTGCCAGCAGCTTGGGCGTAACGAGGCTAGCATACAATGAGCAGTTCTTC. J is TRBJ2-1 and V is TRBV5-5; D possibly corresponds to TRBD2 (5 bases). Trimming took off 0 bases at V and 4 bases at J, with 17 bases between the two ends. Germline V CDR1 and CDR2: SGHKS, YYEKEE (reference sequence). The CDR3 sequence is 17 residues long.

The rearrangement joins TRBV5-1 to TRBJ2-3, with 11 bases matching TRBD2. The V gene end was trimmed by 2 bases and the J gene end by 0 bases; junction bases not matched to a gene: 11. The CDR3 is 19 amino acids. Germline V gives CDR1 SGHRS, CDR2 YFSETQ. The DNA of the CDR3 is TGCGCCAGCAGCTTTTCTAGCGGGGGGCAGCGGCCTAGCACAGATACGCAGTATTTT. It codes for CASSFSSGGQRPSTDTQYF.

This clone showed up just a few times. V and J are TRBV7-9 and TRBJ2-2; tentative D call: TRBD1 (7 bases). Germline V gene lookup returns CDR1 SEHNR and CDR2 FQNEAQ (reference sequence). Trimming cost V 4 bases and J 6 bases, with 15 bases left between them. The CDR3 is made up of 15 amino acids. The CDR3 here is CASSYRQGEAGELFF. The CDR3 coding sequence is TGTGCCAGCAGCTATCGCCAGGGGGAGGCCGGGGAGCTGTTTTTT.

The chain uses TRBV7-3 and TRBJ1-2; TRBD1 is a possible D gene (6 bases). The CDR3 has 13 amino acids. Trimming took 5 bases from V and 2 from J, leaving 9 bases between them. Germline CDR1 reads SGHTA; CDR2 reads FQGTGA. The CDR3: CASSPDSNYGYTF. The CDR3 coding sequence is TGTGCCAGCAGCCCGGACAGCAACTATGGCTACACCTTC.

This clone was observed once. J is TRBJ2-7 and V is TRBV11-2; TRBD1 is a possible D gene (6 bases). The CDR3 has 13 residues. Germline V gene lookup returns CDR1 SGHAT and CDR2 FQNNGV. V shed 1 base and J shed 3 bases, with 7 bases lying between them. The CDR3 DNA follows: TGTGCCAGCAGCTTAGGGACAGACTACGAGCAGTACTTC. Translated: CASSLGTDYEQYF.

The chain uses TRBV5-8 and TRBJ1-2; possibly TRBD1 for D (6 bases). The CDR3 totals 14 residues. The germline CDR1 and CDR2 sequences are SGHTS and YDEGEE. The V end was cut by 4 bases, the J end by 3 bases, with 13 bases between. The CDR3 loop is CASSIPGQDYGYTF. CDR3 in DNA: TGTGCCAGCAGCATACCGGGACAAGACTATGGCTACACCTTC.

This chain joins TRBV30 and TRBJ2-7, with 8 nucleotides matching TRBD1. CDR3 length: 13 residues. Trimming cost V 1 base and J 4 bases; bases outside gene matches: 3. CDR1 and CDR2 (germline): GTSNPN, SVGIG (reference sequence). The CDR3 loop is CAWSGTGYYEQYF. The CDR3 DNA reads as TGTGCCTGGAGTGGGACAGGGTATTACGAGCAGTACTTC. The complete variable domain, with remaining parts taken from reference TRBV30 and TRBJ2-7, reads SQTIHQWPATLVQPVGSPLSLECTVEGTSNPNLYWYRQAAGRGLQLLFYSVGIGQISSEVPQNLSASRPQDRQFILSSKKLLLSDSGFYLCAWSGTGYYEQYFGPGTRLTVT.

This chain links TRBV6-1 with TRBJ1-5; D unclear. Germline CDR1 reads MNHNS; CDR2 reads SASEGT. CDR3 size: 15 residues. Trimming stripped 0 bases from V and 3 bases from J, with 9 bases between. The CDR3 sequence is CASSEAGRNNQPQHF. CDR3 DNA: TGTGCCAGCAGTGAAGCGGGCAGGAACAATCAGCCCCAGCATTTT.

The chain carries TRBV7-6 and TRBJ2-7; 11 nucleotides agree with TRBD2. Germline assignment: CDR1 SGHVS and CDR2 FNYEAQ. The ends lost 5 bases at V and 4 bases at J; junction bases unmatched: 7. The CDR3 is 15 residues long. The CDR3, as DNA: TGTGCCAGCAGCCCTGGGACTAGCGGACTATACGAGCAGTACTTC. Translated: CASSPGTSGLYEQYF.

J is TRBJ2-4 and V is TRBV5-5, with 15 bases lining up with TRBD2. The germline CDR1 and CDR2 sequences are SGHKS and YYEKEE (reference sequence). V lost 4 bases to trimming and J lost 2 bases; unmatched junction nucleotides: 7. The CDR3 has 18 amino acids. The CDR3 coding sequence is TGTGCCAGCAGCGCCAGGACTAGCGGGGGGGCTTCCAAAAACATTCAGTACTTC. Translation gives CASSARTSGGASKNIQYF.

The V gene is TRBV7-2, the J gene TRBJ2-2; maybe TRBD2 (5 bases). CDR3 length: 16 residues. In germline, CDR1 is SGHTA, CDR2 FQGNSA. Trimming pared 6 bases from V and 3 bases from J, leaving 17 bases between. The CDR3 sequence is CASRLLVGRYTGELFF. Here the CDR3 DNA reads TGTGCCAGCAGGCTGCTTGTGGGGAGATACACCGGGGAGCTGTTTTTT. The variable domain in full, completed from reference TRBV7-2 and TRBJ2-2, reads GAGVSQSPSNKVTEKGKDVELRCDPISGHTALYWYRQSLGQGLEFLIYFQGNSAPDKSGLPSDRFSAERTGGSVSTLTIQRTQQEDSAVYLCASRLLVGRYTGELFFGEGSRLTVL.

The rearrangement joins TRBV29-1 to TRBJ2-7; D gene uncertain. V lost 6 bases to trimming and J lost 2 bases, with 14 bases between them. Germline-derived CDR1 and CDR2 are SQVTM and ANQGSEA. CDR3 length: 13 residues. CDR3 protein: CSVLKPLTYEQYF. The CDR3, as DNA: TGCAGCGTCTTGAAGCCATTGACCTACGAGCAGTACTTC.

The chain combines TRBV19 with TRBJ2-1; 11 nucleotides match TRBD1. The germline CDR1 and CDR2 sequences are LNHDA and SQIVND (reference sequence). Trimming cost V 4 bases and J 3 bases; bases outside gene matches: 8. CDR3 length: 17 amino acids. The chain's CDR3 is CASSTITGTGGYNEQFF. The CDR3 nucleotides are TGTGCCAGTAGTACCATCACCGGGACAGGGGGCTACAATGAGCAGTTCTTC.

This clone has only one observation. The V call is TRBV27, the J call TRBJ2-5; possibly TRBD2 for D (5 bases). The CDR3 is 17 residues long. The V gene's germline CDR1 is MNHEY and CDR2 SMNVEV (reference sequence). Trimming left V 5 bases short and J 0 bases short, with 19 bases between. Here the CDR3 DNA reads TGTGCCAGCAGTCCTTACACTAAACTAGGTTACCAAGAGACCCAGTACTTC. Residues: CASSPYTKLGYQETQYF.

The CDR3 loop reads CASSRTGGDYGYTF. The CDR3 DNA sequence: TGTGCCAGCAGCCGTACAGGGGGCGACTATGGCTACACCTTC. The J gene is TRBJ1-2, the V gene TRBV6-5, with TRBD1 matching 9 bases. Germline-derived CDR1 and CDR2 are MNHEY and SVGAGI. V shed 6 bases and J 3 bases; nucleotides not matched to a gene: 5. This CDR3 is built from 14 residues.

This clone has only a few counts. J is TRBJ2-1 and V is TRBV7-8; 10 positions match TRBD1. The CDR3 has 16 amino acids. J gave up 6 bases and V 4 bases, and 9 bases lay outside the gene matches. Per germline, CDR1 SGHVS and CDR2 FQNEAQ. CDR3 DNA: TGTGCCAGCAGCTCGACAGGGGGCGTGGGGATCAATGAGCAGTTCTTC. Its translation is CASSSTGGVGINEQFF. The full variable domain, with the rest looked up from reference TRBV7-8 and TRBJ2-1, is GAGVSQSPRYKVAKRGQDVALRCDPISGHVSLFWYQQALGQGPEFLTYFQNEAQLDKSGLPSDRFFAERPEGSVSTLKIQRTQQEDSAVYLCASSSTGGVGINEQFFGPGTRLTVL.

This chain links TRBV28 with TRBJ1-2, with TRBD1 matching 7 bases. Germline CDR1 MDHEN, CDR2 SYDVKM. J was trimmed by 4 bases and V by 5 bases; bases with no gene match: 10. The CDR3 is 15 residues long. The CDR3 here is CASSPRPGQVYGYTF. CDR3 nucleotides: TGTGCCAGCAGTCCCCGCCCAGGACAGGTCTATGGCTACACCTTC.

The rearrangement uses TRBV30 and TRBJ1-2; 12 nucleotides align to TRBD1. V dropped 3 bases and J dropped 4; count of bases not matched to a gene: 3. This CDR3 has 14 residues. The germline V gene encodes CDR1 GTSNPN and CDR2 SVGIG (reference sequence). CDR3 sequence: CAWSGTGGFYGYTF. The CDR3 DNA sequence: TGTGCCTGGAGCGGGACAGGGGGCTTCTATGGCTACACCTTC.

This sequence joins TRBV9 and TRBJ2-7, with a possible D match to TRBD2 (5 bases). V dropped 0 bases and J dropped 4 bases, with 17 bases sitting between them. Germline V CDR1 and CDR2: SGDLS, YYNGEE. The CDR3 has 16 residues. DNA for the CDR3: TGTGCCAGCAGCGTAGCTCCCTCAGTATCGGGGTACGAGCAGTACTTC. It translates to CASSVAPSVSGYEQYF. The complete variable domain, with remaining parts taken from reference TRBV9 and TRBJ2-7, reads DSGVTQTPKHLITATGQRVTLRCSPRSGDLSVYWYQQSLDQGLQFLIQYYNGEERAKGNILERFSAQQFPDLHSELNLSSLELGDSALYFCASSVAPSVSGYEQYFGPGTRLTVT.

The genes are TRBV2 and TRBJ1-2; TRBD1 agrees at 7 bases. J gave up 2 bases and V 4 bases, and 4 bases lay outside the gene matches. Germline V gives CDR1 SNHLY, CDR2 FYNNEI. The CDR3 covers 14 residues. The DNA for the CDR3 is TGTGCCAGCAGTGGTGGGACAGCCAACTATGGCTACACCTTC. Amino acids: CASSGGTANYGYTF. Full variable domain (rest looked up from reference TRBV2 and TRBJ1-2): EPEVTQTPSHQVTQMGQEVILRCVPISNHLYFYWYRQILGQKVEFLVSFYNNEISEKSEIFDDQFSVERPDGSNFTLKIRSTKLEDSAMYFCASSGGTANYGYTFGSGTRLTVV.